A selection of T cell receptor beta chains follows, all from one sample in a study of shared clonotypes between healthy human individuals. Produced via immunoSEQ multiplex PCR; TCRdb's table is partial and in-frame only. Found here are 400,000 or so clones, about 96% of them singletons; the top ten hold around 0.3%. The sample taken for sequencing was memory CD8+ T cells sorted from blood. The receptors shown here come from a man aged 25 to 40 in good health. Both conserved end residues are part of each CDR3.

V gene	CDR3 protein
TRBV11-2	CASSVDRTHGQFF
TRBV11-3	CASSLGGHEQFF
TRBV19	CASREQGASYNEQFF
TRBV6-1	CASSVGPVASDEQYF
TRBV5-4	CASSLDQGRGTDTQYF
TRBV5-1	CASSPGQGGGETQYF
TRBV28	CASSQAGGNQPQHF
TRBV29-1	CSVEGPDRGRGYTF
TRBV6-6	CASIKGTAGTGELFF
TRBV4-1	CASSQEGPLKSYEQYF
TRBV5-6	CASSLVAAGNTIYF
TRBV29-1	CSVGGLAGESSYNEQFF
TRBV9	CASSVDGGRSYEQYF
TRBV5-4	CASSFANTEAFF
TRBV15	CATSPGMGKGYTF